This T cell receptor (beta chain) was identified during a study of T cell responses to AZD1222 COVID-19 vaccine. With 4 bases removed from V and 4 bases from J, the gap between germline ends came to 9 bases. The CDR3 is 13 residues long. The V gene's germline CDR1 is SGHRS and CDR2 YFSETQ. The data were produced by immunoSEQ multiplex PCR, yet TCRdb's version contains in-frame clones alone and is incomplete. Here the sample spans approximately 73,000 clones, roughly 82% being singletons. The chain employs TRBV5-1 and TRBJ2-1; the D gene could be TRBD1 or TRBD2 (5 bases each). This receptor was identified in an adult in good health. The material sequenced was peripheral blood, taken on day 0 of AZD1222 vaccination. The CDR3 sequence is CASSHGGYNEQFF. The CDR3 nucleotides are TGCGCCAGCAGCCATGGGGGATACAATGAGCAGTTCTTC.